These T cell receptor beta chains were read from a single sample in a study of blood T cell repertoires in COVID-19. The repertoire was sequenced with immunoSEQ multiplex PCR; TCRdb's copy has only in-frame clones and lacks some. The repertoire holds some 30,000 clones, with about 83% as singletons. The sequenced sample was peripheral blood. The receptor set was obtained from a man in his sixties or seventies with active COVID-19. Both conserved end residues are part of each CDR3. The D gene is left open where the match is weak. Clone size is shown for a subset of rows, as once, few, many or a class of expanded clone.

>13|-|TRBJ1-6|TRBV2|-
TGTGCCAGCATGCTGAGCCTTGATTCACCCCTCCACTTT
CASMLSLDSPLHF
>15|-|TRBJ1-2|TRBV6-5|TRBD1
TGTGCCAGCAGTTACGATGAGGCAGGGGGCTATGGCTACACCTTC
CASSYDEAGGYGYTF
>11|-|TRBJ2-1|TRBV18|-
TGTGCCAGCTCCAGGGGGGATGAGCAGTTCTTC
CASSRGDEQFF
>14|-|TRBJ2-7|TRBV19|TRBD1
TGTGCCAGTAGTATGGGACAGGGCTGGAGCGAGCAGTACTTC
CASSMGQGWSEQYF
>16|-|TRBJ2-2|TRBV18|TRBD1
TGTGCCAGCTCCCACACAGGGGGCGCGAACACCGGGGAGCTGTTTTTT
CASSHTGGANTGELFF
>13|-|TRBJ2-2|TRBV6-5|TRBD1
TGTGCCAGCCGTAGACAGGGCGCCGGGGAGCTGTTTTTT
CASRRQGAGELFF
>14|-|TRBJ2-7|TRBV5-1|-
TGCGCCAGCAGCTTGGGACGGGAGCTTGGCGAGCAGTACTTC
CASSLGRELGEQYF
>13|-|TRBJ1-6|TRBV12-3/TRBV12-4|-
TGTGCCAGCAGGACAGAGACCAATTCACCCCTCCACTTT
CASRTETNSPLHF
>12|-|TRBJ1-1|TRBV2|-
TGTGCCAGCAGCGCCGGAGACACTGAAGCTTTCTTT
CASSAGDTEAFF
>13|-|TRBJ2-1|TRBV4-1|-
TGCGCCAGCAGCCAAGATCCCCTCAATGAGCAGTTCTTC
CASSQDPLNEQFF
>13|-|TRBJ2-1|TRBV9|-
TGTGCCAGCAGCGGGACAGATTTCAATGAGCAGTTCTTC
CASSGTDFNEQFF
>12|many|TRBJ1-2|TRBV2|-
TGTGCCAGCAAAGACAACAACTATGGCTACACCTTC
CASKDNNYGYTF
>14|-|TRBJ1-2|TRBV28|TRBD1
TGTGCCAGCAGTTCACCCGAGGGGGCGCAAGGCTACACCTTC
CASSSPEGAQGYTF
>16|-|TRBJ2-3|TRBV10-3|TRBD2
TGTGCCATCAGTGAGGGTAGCGGGGCCAGCACAGATACGCAGTATTTT
CAISEGSGASTDTQYF
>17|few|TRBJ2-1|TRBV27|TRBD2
TGTGCCAGCAGTGACGTAGGACTAGCGGGACTAGTCAATGAGCAGTTCTTC
CASSDVGLAGLVNEQFF
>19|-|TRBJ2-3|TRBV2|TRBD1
TGTGCCAGCAGTGTCCAACAGGGGAAAGACGATCCCAACACAGATACGCAGTATTTT
CASSVQQGKDDPNTDTQYF
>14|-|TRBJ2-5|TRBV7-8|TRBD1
TGTGCCAGCAGCTCCGTTCAGGGGGAGGAGACCCAGTACTTC
CASSSVQGEETQYF
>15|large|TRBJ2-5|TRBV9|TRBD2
TGTGCCAGCAGCCCGGCGGGGGGCGGGATGGAGACCCAGTACTTC
CASSPAGGGMETQYF
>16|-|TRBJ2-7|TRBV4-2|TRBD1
TGTGCCAGCAGCCAATACTCAGGACAGGGTGATAACGAGCAGTACTTC
CASSQYSGQGDNEQYF
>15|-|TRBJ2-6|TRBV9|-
TGTGCCAGCAGCGTAGGGGGCGGTGGGGCCAACGTCCTGACTTTC
CASSVGGGGANVLTF
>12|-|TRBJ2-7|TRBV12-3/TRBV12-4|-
TGTGCCAGCAGTCAGGGGGGCTACGAGCAGTACTTC
CASSQGGYEQYF
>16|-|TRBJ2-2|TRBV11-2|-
TGTGCCAGCAGCTCTAGCCACCCAAGGAACACCGGGGAGCTGTTTTTT
CASSSSHPRNTGELFF
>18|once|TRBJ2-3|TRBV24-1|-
TGTGCCACCAGTGATCTGACTCGACTTCCCGATGGCCCAGATACGCAGTATTTT
CATSDLTRLPDGPDTQYF
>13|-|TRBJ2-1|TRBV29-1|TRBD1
TGCAGCGGCTCCCCGGGACAGGGCAATGAGCAGTTCTTC
CSGSPGQGNEQFF
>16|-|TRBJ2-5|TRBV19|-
TGTGCCAGTAGTCAATTAACGACACCGTACCAAGAGACCCAGTACTTC
CASSQLTTPYQETQYF
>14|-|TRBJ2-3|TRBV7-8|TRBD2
TGTGCCAGCAGCTCACAAGCGGGGGGCGATACGCAGTATTTT
CASSSQAGGDTQYF
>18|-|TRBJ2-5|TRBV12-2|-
TGTGCAAGTCGCTCTGTAGCGGGGGGGCCGGACACGCAAGAGACCCAGTACTTC
CASRSVAGGPDTQETQYF
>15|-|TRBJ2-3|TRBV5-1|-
TGCGCCAGCAGCTTGGCCGCGGCAGGGACAGATACGCAGTATTTT
CASSLAAAGTDTQYF
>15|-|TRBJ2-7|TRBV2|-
TGTGCCAGCAGTGATAGAGGACAGCGGGAAAAGGGAAAATACTTC
CASSDRGQREKGKYF
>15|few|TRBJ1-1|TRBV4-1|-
TGCGCCAGCAGCCAGTCAGGGGCGGAGAACACTGAAGCTTTCTTT
CASSQSGAENTEAFF
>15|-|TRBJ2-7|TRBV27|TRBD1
TGTGCCAGCAAGATCTCGACAGGGGGTGGCCACGAGCAGTACTTC
CASKISTGGGHEQYF
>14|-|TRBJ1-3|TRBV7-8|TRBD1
TGTGCCAGCAGCTCGGGACAGGGTGGAAACACCATATATTTT
CASSSGQGGNTIYF
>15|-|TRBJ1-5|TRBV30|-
TGTGCCTGGAGTGTTCGGGGAAATAGCAATCAGCCCCAGCATTTT
CAWSVRGNSNQPQHF
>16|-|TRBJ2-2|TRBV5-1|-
TGCGCCAGCAGCCCTGGGGACTTCACGAACACCGGGGAGCTGTTTTTT
CASSPGDFTNTGELFF
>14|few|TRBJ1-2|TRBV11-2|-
TGTGCCAGCAGTTCCTCCGGGGGGTACTATGGCTACACCTTC
CASSSSGGYYGYTF
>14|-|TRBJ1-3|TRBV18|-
TGTGCCAGCTCACCACCTCCTTTTGGAAACACCATATATTTT
CASSPPPFGNTIYF
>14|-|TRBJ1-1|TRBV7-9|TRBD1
TGTGCCAGCAGCTATAGACAGGGGGACACTGAAGCTTTCTTT
CASSYRQGDTEAFF
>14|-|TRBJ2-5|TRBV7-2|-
TGTGCCAGCAGCAAAGCCCAGGCACAAGAGACCCAGTACTTC
CASSKAQAQETQYF
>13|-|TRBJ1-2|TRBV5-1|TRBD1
TGCGCCAGCAGCAGAGGGACAGGGGATGGCTACACCTTC
CASSRGTGDGYTF
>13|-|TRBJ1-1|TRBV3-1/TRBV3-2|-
TGTGCCAGCAGCCAAGCTAGGGGAACTGAAGCTTTCTTT
CASSQARGTEAFF
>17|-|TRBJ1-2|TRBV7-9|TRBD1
TGTGCCAGCAGCTTAGAGCCGGACAGGGCGAGGGTATATGGCTACACCTTC
CASSLEPDRARVYGYTF
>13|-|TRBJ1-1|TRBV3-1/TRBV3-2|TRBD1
TGTGCCAGCAGCCTACAGGGGTTACCTGAAGCTTTCTTT
CASSLQGLPEAFF
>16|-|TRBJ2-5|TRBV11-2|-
TGTGCCAGCAGCCCCGGTGACGGGAATGAACAAGAGACCCAGTACTTC
CASSPGDGNEQETQYF
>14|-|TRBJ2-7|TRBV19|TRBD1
TGTGCCAGTAGTAGGACAGGGGGCCGGTACGAGCAGTACTTC
CASSRTGGRYEQYF
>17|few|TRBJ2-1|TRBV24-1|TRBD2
TGTGCCACCAGTGATGTAGCTAGCGGGACCTATTACAATGAGCAGTTCTTC
CATSDVASGTYYNEQFF
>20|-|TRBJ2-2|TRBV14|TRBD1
TGTGCCAGCAGCCAAGTCGGTAACAGGGGGTCTCCCGCGAACACCGGGGAGCTGTTTTTT
CASSQVGNRGSPANTGELFF
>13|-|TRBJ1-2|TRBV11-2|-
TGTGCCAGCAGCGGGGCCGGAAACTATGGCTACACCTTC
CASSGAGNYGYTF
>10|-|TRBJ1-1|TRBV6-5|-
TGTGCCAGCGGCAGGGTACTAACTTTCTTT
CASGRVLTFF
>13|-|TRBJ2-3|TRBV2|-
TGTGCCAGCAGGGGCCCTTACGCAGATACGCAGTATTTT
CASRGPYADTQYF
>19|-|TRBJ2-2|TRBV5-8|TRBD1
TGTGCCAGCAGCTTCACGAAACACAAGGGACAGGGGAACACCGGGGAGCTGTTTTTT
CASSFTKHKGQGNTGELFF
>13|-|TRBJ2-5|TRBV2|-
TGTGCCAGCGGGGGCCCCGACGGGGAGACCCAGTACTTC
CASGGPDGETQYF
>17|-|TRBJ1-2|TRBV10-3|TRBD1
TGTGCCATCAGTGAATATCCCCCTGGAGACAGGGAATGGGGCTACACCTTC
CAISEYPPGDREWGYTF
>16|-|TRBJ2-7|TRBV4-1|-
TGCGCCAGCAGCCACCGATTCCGGGACACGGTCTACGAGCAGTACTTC
CASSHRFRDTVYEQYF
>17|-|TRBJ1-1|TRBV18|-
TGTGCCAGCTCACCATGGTTGAAGGCGACAGGTAACACTGAAGCTTTCTTT
CASSPWLKATGNTEAFF